This TCR beta chain was retrieved from a study of CD8 T cells in Susac syndrome. Random hexamers were used to reverse transcribe about 0.5 to 1 ug of RNA. The amplification used immunoSEQ multiplex PCR on TCR beta CDR3; it spanned 54 Vbeta and 13 Jbeta. TCRdb itself ran the immunoSEQ multiplex PCR reads through MiXCR, one entry per CDR3 protein. The sample contains about 120,000 distinct CDR3 sequences, 94% of which appear only once. This CDR3 region has 13 residues. The V end was cut by 5 bases, the J end by 5 bases, with 12 bases between. CDR1 KGHDR and CDR2 SFDVKD come from the germline V gene. Sequencing of TCR beta, carried out with a high-throughput approach, was applied to CD8+ and CD4+ T cells from the blood. Healthy donors served as age- and sex-matched controls. TEMRA cells were FACS-enriched, unlike CD8+ and CD4+ T cells, which were negatively isolated.

The chain joins TRBV24-1 to TRBJ2-7; unclear D gene. The TCR sequence derives from a human donor in good health. The material sequenced was CD4+ T cells from PBMCs. CDR3 in amino acids: CATSGDLGNEQYF. CDR3 DNA sequence: TGTGCCACCAGTGGAGACCTAGGCAACGAGCAGTACTTC.